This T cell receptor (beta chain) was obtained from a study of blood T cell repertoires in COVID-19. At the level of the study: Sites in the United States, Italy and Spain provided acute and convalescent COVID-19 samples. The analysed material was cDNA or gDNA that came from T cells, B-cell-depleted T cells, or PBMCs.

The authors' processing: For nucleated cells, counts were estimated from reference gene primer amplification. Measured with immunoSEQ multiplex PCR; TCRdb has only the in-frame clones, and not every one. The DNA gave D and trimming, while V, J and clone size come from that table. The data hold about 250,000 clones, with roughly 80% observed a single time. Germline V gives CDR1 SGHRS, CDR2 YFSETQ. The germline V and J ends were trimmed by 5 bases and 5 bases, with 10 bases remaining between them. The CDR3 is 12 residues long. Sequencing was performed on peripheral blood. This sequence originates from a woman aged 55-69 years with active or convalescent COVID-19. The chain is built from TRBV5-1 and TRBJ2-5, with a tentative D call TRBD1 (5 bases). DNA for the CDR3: TGCGCCAGCAGTAGGGGTGGGGAGACCCAGTACTTC. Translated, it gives CASSRGGETQYF.